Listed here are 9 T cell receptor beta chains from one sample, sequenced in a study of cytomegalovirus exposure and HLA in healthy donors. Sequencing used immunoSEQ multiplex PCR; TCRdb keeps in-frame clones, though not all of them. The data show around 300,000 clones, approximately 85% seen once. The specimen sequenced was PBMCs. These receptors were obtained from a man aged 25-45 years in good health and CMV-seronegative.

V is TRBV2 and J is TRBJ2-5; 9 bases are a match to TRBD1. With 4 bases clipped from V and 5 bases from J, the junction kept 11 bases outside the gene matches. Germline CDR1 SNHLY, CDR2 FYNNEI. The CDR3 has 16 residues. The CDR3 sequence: CASSGTGTGLVETQYF. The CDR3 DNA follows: TGTGCCAGCAGTGGAACCGGGACAGGGTTGGTGGAGACCCAGTACTTC.

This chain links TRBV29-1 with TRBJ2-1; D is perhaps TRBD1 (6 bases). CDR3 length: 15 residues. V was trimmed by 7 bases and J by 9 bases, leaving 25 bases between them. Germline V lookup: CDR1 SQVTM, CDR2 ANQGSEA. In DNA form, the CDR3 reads TGCAGCGGGCTGCTGGGGGCGCGAATTGCCGGTGAGCAGTTCTTC. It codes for CSGLLGARIAGEQFF.

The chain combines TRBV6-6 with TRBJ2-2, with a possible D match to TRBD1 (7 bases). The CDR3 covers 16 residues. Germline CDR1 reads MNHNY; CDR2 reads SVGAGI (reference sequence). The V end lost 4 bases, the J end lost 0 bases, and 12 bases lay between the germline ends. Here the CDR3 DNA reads TGTGCCAGCAGTTCCCCAGGGGGGACGAACACCGGGGAGCTGTTTTTT. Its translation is CASSSPGGTNTGELFF.

The CDR3 region is CASSLGGSGSTDTQYF. The CDR3 nucleotides read TGTGCCAGCAGCTTAGGCGGAAGCGGTAGCACAGATACGCAGTATTTT. V and J are TRBV7-6 and TRBJ2-3; tentative D call: TRBD2 (5 bases). Trimming left V 1 base short and J 0 bases short, with 11 bases between. CDR1 is SGHVS and CDR2 is FNYEAQ in the germline V gene. The CDR3 spans 16 residues.

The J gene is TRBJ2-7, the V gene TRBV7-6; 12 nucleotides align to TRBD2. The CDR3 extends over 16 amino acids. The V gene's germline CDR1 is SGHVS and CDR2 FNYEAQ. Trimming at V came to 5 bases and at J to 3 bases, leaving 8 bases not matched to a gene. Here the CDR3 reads CASSPRLAGANYEQYF. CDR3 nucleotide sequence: TGTGCCAGCAGCCCGCGACTAGCGGGGGCGAACTACGAGCAGTACTTC.

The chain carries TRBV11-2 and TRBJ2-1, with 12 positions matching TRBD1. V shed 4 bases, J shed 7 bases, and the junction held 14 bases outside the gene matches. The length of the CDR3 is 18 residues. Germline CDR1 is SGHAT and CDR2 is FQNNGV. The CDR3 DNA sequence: TGTGCCAGCAGCTCGAGGGTGGGACAGGGGGCCGCTGGGAATGAGCAGTTCTTC. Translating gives CASSSRVGQGAAGNEQFF.

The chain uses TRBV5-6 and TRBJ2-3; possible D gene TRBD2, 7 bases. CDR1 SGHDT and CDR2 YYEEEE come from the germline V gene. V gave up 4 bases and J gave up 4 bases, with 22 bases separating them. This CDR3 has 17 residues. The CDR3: CASSPYRGGGLPDTQYF. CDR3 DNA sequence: TGTGCCAGCAGCCCCTACCGAGGGGGGGGCCTCCCAGATACGCAGTATTTT.

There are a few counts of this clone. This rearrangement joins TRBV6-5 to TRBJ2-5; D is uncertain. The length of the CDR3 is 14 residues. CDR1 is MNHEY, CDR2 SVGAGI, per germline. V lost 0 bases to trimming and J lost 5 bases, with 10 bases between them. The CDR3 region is CASSYSSSIETQYF. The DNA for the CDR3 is TGTGCCAGCAGTTACTCGTCCAGTATTGAGACCCAGTACTTC.

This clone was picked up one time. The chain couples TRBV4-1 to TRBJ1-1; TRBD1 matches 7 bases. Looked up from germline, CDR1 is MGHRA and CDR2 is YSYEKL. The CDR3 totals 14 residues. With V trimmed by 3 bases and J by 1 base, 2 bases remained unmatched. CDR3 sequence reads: CASSQGQKNTEAFF. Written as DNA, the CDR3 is TGCGCCAGCAGCCAGGGACAGAAGAACACTGAAGCTTTCTTT.